This TCR beta chain was profiled in a study of cytomegalovirus exposure and HLA in healthy donors. Study as a whole: Findings of an earlier analysis included 117 million unique TCR beta sequences from roughly 200 million T cells. Out of around 360 genotyped donors, roughly 80% belonged to the Caucasian-associated ancestry cluster.

This CDR3 region has 13 residues. V gave up 3 bases and J gave up 5 bases, with 9 bases separating them. In germline, CDR1 is SGHRS, CDR2 YFSETQ. PCR involved 60 Vbeta and 13 Jbeta primers. Assay used: immunoSEQ multiplex PCR; TCRdb lists only in-frame clones, some missing. Of about 180,000 clones listed, roughly 80% are singletons. The V and J genes are TRBV5-1 and TRBJ1-5; no reliable D call. The sequenced material came from PBMCs. The receptor was isolated from a middle-aged man in good health and CMV-seronegative. CDR3 nucleotides: TGCGCCAGCAGCTCACAACCTGATCAGCCCCAGCATTTT. It yields the protein CASSSQPDQPQHF.